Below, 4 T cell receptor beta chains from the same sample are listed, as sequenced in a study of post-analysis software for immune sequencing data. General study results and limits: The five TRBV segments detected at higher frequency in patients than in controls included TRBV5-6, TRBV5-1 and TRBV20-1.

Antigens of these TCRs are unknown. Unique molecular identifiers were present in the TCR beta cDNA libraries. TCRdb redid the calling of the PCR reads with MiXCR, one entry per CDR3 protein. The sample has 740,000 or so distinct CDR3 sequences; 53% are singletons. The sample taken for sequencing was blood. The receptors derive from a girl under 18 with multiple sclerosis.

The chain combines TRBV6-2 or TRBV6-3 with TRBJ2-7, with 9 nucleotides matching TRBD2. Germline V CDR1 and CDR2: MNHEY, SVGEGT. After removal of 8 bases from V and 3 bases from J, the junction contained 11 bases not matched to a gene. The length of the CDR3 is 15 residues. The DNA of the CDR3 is TGTGCCAGCCAGTTGGCCCTAGCGGGGAGCTACGAGCAGTACTTC. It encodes CASQLALAGSYEQYF.

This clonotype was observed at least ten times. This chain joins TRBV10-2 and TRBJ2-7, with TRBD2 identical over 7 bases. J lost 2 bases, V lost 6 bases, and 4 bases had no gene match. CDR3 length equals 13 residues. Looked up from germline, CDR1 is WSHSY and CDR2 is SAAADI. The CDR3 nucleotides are TGCGCCAGCAGCTCCGGGACTACCTACGAGCAGTACTTC. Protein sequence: CASSSGTTYEQYF.

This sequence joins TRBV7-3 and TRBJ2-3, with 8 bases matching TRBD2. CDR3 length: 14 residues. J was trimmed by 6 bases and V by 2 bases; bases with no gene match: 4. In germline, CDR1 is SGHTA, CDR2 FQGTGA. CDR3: CASSLAGGKDTQYF. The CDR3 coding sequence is TGTGCCAGCAGCTTAGCGGGGGGTAAGGATACGCAGTATTTT.

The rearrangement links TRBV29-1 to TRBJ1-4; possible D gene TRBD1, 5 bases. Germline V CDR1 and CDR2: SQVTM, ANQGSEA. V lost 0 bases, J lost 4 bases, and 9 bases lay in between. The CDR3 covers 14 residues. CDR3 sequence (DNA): TGCAGCGTTGAAGACCAGGGCGATAATGAAAAACTGTTTTTT. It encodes CSVEDQGDNEKLFF.